This TCR beta chain originates from a study of PD-L1 blockade in urothelial cancer. Every PCR got spiked synthetic TCR analog templates. Produced via immunoSEQ multiplex PCR; TCRdb's table is partial and in-frame only. The sample consists of roughly 100,000 clones, approximately 82% of them appearing once. The time point is: peripheral blood 6 weeks after treatment start. Patients in the study were battling locally advanced or metastatic urothelial carcinoma. Trimming pared 0 bases from V and 3 bases from J, leaving 8 bases between. Per germline, CDR1 KGHSH and CDR2 LQKENI. The CDR3 has 15 residues. The V gene is TRBV18, the J gene TRBJ1-4, with unresolved D. This receptor was obtained from a man aged 70-80 years with urothelial cancer. The starting material was PBMCs, obtained around atezolizumab (anti-PD-L1) treatment. CDR3 protein: CASSPPAPANEKLFF. The CDR3, as DNA: TGTGCCAGCTCACCACCAGCGCCTGCTAATGAAAAACTGTTTTTT.